Following are 18 T cell receptor beta chains from one sample sequenced in a study of shared clonotypes between healthy human individuals. The assay was immunoSEQ multiplex PCR, and TCRdb's table has in-frame clones only and misses some. Of approximately 640,000 clones in the sample, 60% to 80% were seen once. Sequencing was performed on memory CD4+ T cells sorted from blood. Sample subset: CD45RA-negative fraction. These receptors were collected from a woman aged 25 to 45 in good health.

This clone was observed a handful of times. The chain recombines TRBV5-1 with TRBJ2-1; D is unresolved. V was shortened by 2 bases and J by 3 bases, with 9 bases between the two germline ends. Germline V lookup: CDR1 SGHRS, CDR2 YFSETQ. This CDR3 contains 14 residues. CDR3 in DNA: TGCGCCAGCAGCTTTGACGAAGGCTACAATGAGCAGTTCTTC. This codes for CASSFDEGYNEQFF. Complete variable domain (other parts from reference TRBV5-1 and TRBJ2-1): KAGVTQTPRYLIKTRGQQVTLSCSPISGHRSVSWYQQTPGQGLQFLFEYFSETQRNKGNFPGRFSGRQFSNSRSEMNVSTLELGDSALYLCASSFDEGYNEQFFGPGTRLTVL.

CDR3 nucleotides: TGTGCCAGCAGTTTGACCAGGGGTTACTATGGCTACACCTTC. Translation: CASSLTRGYYGYTF. The V and J genes are TRBV28 and TRBJ1-2, with a tentative D call TRBD1 (6 bases). Germline lookup yields CDR1 MDHEN and CDR2 SYDVKM. V dropped 3 bases and J dropped 3 bases, with 11 bases sitting between them. The CDR3 consists of 14 residues.

The chain employs TRBV21-1 and TRBJ1-2. TRBV21-1 is a documented pseudogene. The CDR3 covers 10 residues. The chain's CDR3 is CASSRTPGTF. The CDR3 region has the DNA TGTGCCAGCAGCAGGACCCCCGGCACCTTC.

The rearrangement joins TRBV5-1 to TRBJ1-4, with a tentative D call TRBD1 (6 bases). V shed 0 bases and J shed 5 bases, with 11 bases lying between them. Germline V gives CDR1 SGHRS, CDR2 YFSETQ. This CDR3 region has 15 residues. The CDR3 nucleotides are TGCGCCAGCAGCTTGGGGACAGTCCAAAATGAAAAACTGTTTTTT. Translated: CASSLGTVQNEKLFF.

This clone was picked up one time. The chain is built from TRBV5-1 and TRBJ2-7, with TRBD2 matching 12 bases. V lost 2 bases to trimming and J lost 9 bases; unmatched junction nucleotides: 9. The CDR3 loop spans 15 amino acids. Germline V gives CDR1 SGHRS, CDR2 YFSETQ. CDR3 coding DNA: TGCGCCAGCAGCTTAGGGACTAGCGGGCACGGGTGGCAGTACTTC. It encodes CASSLGTSGHGWQYF.

The genes are TRBV28 and TRBJ2-3; TRBD2 aligns across 8 bases. The length of the CDR3 is 15 residues. CDR1 and CDR2 from the germline V gene are MDHEN and SYDVKM. J gave up 6 bases and V 6 bases, and 11 bases lay outside the gene matches. CDR3 sequence reads: CASSRLSGAGDTQYF. The DNA for the CDR3 is TGTGCCAGCAGCCGACTTAGCGGGGCTGGGGATACGCAGTATTTT.

This clone was counted a few times. V gene TRBV5-1 combines with J gene TRBJ2-2; perhaps TRBD2 as D (6 bases). Germline CDR1 SGHRS, CDR2 YFSETQ. V lost 7 bases, J lost 3 bases, and 13 bases lay in between. This CDR3 spans 14 amino acids. The CDR3 DNA reads as TGCGCCAGCCATTTGGGGACTTACACCGGGGAGCTGTTTTTT. This sequence encodes CASHLGTYTGELFF.

This clone was seen just once. V gene TRBV28 combines with J gene TRBJ2-5; 14 bases agree with TRBD2. Looked up from germline, CDR1 is MDHEN and CDR2 is SYDVKM. V gave up 6 bases and J gave up 5 bases; unmatched junction bases: 11. This CDR3 comprises 17 residues. The CDR3 is CASSRPGTSGSRETQYF. In DNA, the CDR3 is TGTGCCAGCAGCCGACCCGGGACTAGCGGGAGTAGGGAGACCCAGTACTTC.

The chain combines TRBV9 with TRBJ2-2; 8 nucleotides match TRBD2. The germline V gene has CDR1 SGDLS and CDR2 YYNGEE. This CDR3 has 15 residues. With 3 bases clipped from V and 4 bases from J, the junction kept 5 bases outside the gene matches. This CDR3 reads CASSAGLAPTGELFF. The CDR3 DNA reads as TGTGCCAGCAGCGCCGGACTAGCCCCCACCGGGGAGCTGTTTTTT.

In its sample, this clone was seen once. The V and J genes are TRBV25-1 and TRBJ2-7; D gene unclear. CDR1 MGHDK and CDR2 SYGVNS come from the germline V gene. The germline V and J ends were trimmed by 6 bases and 3 bases, with 12 bases remaining between them. CDR3 size: 13 residues. CDR3 bases: TGTGCCAGCAGGTCGGAAAATGTCTACGAGCAGTACTTC. Its protein is CASRSENVYEQYF.

This chain joins TRBV5-1 and TRBJ2-5; D gene unclear. The CDR3 runs to 14 residues. The germline CDR1 and CDR2 sequences are SGHRS and YFSETQ. The V and J ends lost 0 bases and 2 bases respectively, with 8 bases between them. In nucleotides, the CDR3 is TGCGCCAGCAGCTTGGCGGCAGAACAAGAGACCCAGTACTTC. It is translated as CASSLAAEQETQYF.

The rearrangement joins TRBV11-2 to TRBJ1-1; a weak D match, TRBD1 (5 bases). This CDR3 region has 13 residues. V was trimmed by 0 bases and J by 11 bases, leaving 13 bases between them. Germline V lookup: CDR1 SGHAT, CDR2 FQNNGV. The DNA for the CDR3 is TGTGCCAGCAGCTTAGATCGGTCAGGGCTGGCTTTCTTT. Translating it yields CASSLDRSGLAFF.

V and J are TRBV29-1 and TRBJ2-5; 9 bases fit TRBD2. The CDR3 spans 14 residues. Germline V gene data show CDR1 as SQVTM and CDR2 as ANQGSEA. After removal of 1 base from V and 5 bases from J, the junction contained 5 bases not matched to a gene. CDR3 amino acids: CSVEGGTSWETQYF. In DNA form, the CDR3 reads TGCAGCGTTGAAGGAGGGACTAGCTGGGAGACCCAGTACTTC. Filled out from reference TRBV29-1 and TRBJ2-5, the complete variable domain reads SAVISQKPSRDICQRGTSLTIQCQVDSQVTMMFWYRQQPGQSLTLIATANQGSEATYESGFVIDKFPISRPNLTFSTLTVSNMSPEDSSIYLCSVEGGTSWETQYFGPGTRLLVL.

The chain uses TRBV12-2 and TRBJ1-2. TRBV12-2 corresponds to a pseudogene. CDR3 length: 17 residues. CDR3 DNA sequence: TGTGCAAGTCGCTTAGCCGGGGTAGCTTTGTATTGCTATGGCTACACCTTC. As protein: CASRLAGVALYCYGYTF.

The V and J genes are TRBV2 and TRBJ1-5, with D unclear. This CDR3 is built from 16 residues. V gave up 2 bases and J gave up 2 bases, with 13 bases separating them. Germline V CDR1 and CDR2: SNHLY, FYNNEI. CDR3 coding DNA: TGTGCCAGCAGTGAAACGTCCTCTGGGGGCAATCAGCCCCAGCATTTT. It codes for CASSETSSGGNQPQHF.

V gene TRBV19 combines with J gene TRBJ2-3; D unclear. Between the trimmed V and J ends, which lost 1 base and 4 bases, there was a span of 9 bases. The CDR3 length is 14 residues. Germline CDR1 is LNHDA and CDR2 is SQIVND (reference sequence). The CDR3 DNA sequence: TGTGCCAGTAGTATAGCCCCCCCGCCAGATACGCAGTATTTT. It is translated as CASSIAPPPDTQYF.

This clone came up a few times. V gene TRBV2 combines with J gene TRBJ1-1; no reliable D call. The V end was cut by 4 bases, the J end by 7 bases, with 13 bases between. CDR3 length equals 13 residues. Germline CDR1 reads SNHLY; CDR2 reads FYNNEI. As DNA, the CDR3 is TGTGCCAGCAGTGTAGAGACCTTCGTTGAAGCTTTCTTT. Protein sequence: CASSVETFVEAFF.

CDR3 DNA: TGTGCCAGCAGCCAACGAGGGGGCGACCAGCCCCAGCATTTT. As protein: CASSQRGGDQPQHF. The chain joins TRBV16 to TRBJ1-5, with 7 nucleotides matching TRBD1. This CDR3 comprises 14 residues. Germline CDR1 reads KGHSY; CDR2 reads FQNENV. The J segment lost 7 bases and the V segment lost 2 bases, leaving 5 bases of the junction unmatched.